This section outlines one T cell receptor (beta chain) sequence together with its context. The CDR3 runs to 12 residues. Trimming pared 7 bases from V and 4 bases from J, leaving 9 bases between. Per germline, CDR1 SGHRS and CDR2 YFSETQ. This sample stems from a study of T-cell reconstitution after alpha-beta-depleted transplantation in children. The TCRbeta library incorporated unique molecular identifiers. TCRdb reprocessed the PCR reads with MiXCR, giving one entry per CDR3 protein. In the table there are hundreds of thousands of distinct CDR3 sequences, 16% of which are singletons. The material sequenced was PBMCs from the stem cell graft donor, taken from the stem cell graft. This receptor was obtained from a human donor who donated a stem cell graft to a child with acute myeloid leukemia. The V call is TRBV5-1, the J call TRBJ2-4; D possibly matches TRBD1 or TRBD2 (6 bases each). CDR3 nucleotides: TGCGCCAGCCGGGGGACAAAAAACATTCAGTACTTC. It specifies CASRGTKNIQYF.